This T cell receptor (beta chain) stems from a study of shared clonotypes between healthy human individuals. Findings of the study overall: Clonotypes which were not shared had lower generation probabilities than clonotypes that all four donors shared.

The study separated CD4+ cells into CD45RA+ naive and CD45RA-negative memory subsets. Per germline, CDR1 SNHLY and CDR2 FYNNEI. V dropped 7 bases and J dropped 4; count of bases not matched to a gene: 1. This CDR3 has 12 amino acids. A remark on this clone: The target antigen is unknown.

On sorted subsets, replicate PCRs used about 180 ng DNA, or some 28,000 T cell genomes. TCRdb keeps only in-frame clones here, not all; method: immunoSEQ multiplex PCR. Among over a million clones, about 98.5% were seen once, and the ten largest hold roughly 0.35%. This TCR was sampled from a man younger than 40 in good health. The sequenced material came from naive CD4+ T cells sorted from blood. This sample's subset: CD45RA+ positively selected. V and J are TRBV2 and TRBJ1-5, with TRBD1 matching over 7 bases. CDR3 amino acids: CASKQGNQPQHF. In nucleotides, the CDR3 is TGTGCCAGCAAACAGGGGAATCAGCCCCAGCATTTT.